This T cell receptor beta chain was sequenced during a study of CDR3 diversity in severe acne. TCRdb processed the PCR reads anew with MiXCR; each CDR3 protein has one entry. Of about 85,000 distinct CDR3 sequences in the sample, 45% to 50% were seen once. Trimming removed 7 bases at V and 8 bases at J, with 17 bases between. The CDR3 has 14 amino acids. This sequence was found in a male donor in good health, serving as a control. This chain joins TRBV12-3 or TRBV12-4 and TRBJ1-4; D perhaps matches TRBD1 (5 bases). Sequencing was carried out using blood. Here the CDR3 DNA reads TGTGCCAGCACCCGAGGAGGGGTTTGGGAAAAACTGTTTTTT. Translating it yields CASTRGGVWEKLFF.